These T cell receptor beta chains were read from a single sample in a study of T cell responses to AZD1222 COVID-19 vaccine. Sequencing used immunoSEQ multiplex PCR; TCRdb keeps in-frame clones, though not all of them. The sample has 120,000 to 150,000 clones, about 82% seen once. This sample comprised peripheral blood, obtained 28 days after the second AZD1222 dose. The receptors originated from an adult who received the AZD1222 COVID-19 vaccine. CDR3s include the opening cysteine and the closing phenylalanine or tryptophan. The D gene is left open where the match is weak. Not every row has a clone size; where given, it reads once, few, many or a size class.

V,J,size,D,CDR3,DNA
TRBV2,TRBJ1-4,NA,TRBD1,CASRQGSGNEKLFF,TGTGCCAGTAGACAGGGGAGCGGTAATGAAAAACTGTTTTTT
TRBV12-3/TRBV12-4,TRBJ1-1,NA,NA,CASSFSVGREAFF,TGTGCCAGCAGTTTCAGTGTAGGACGTGAAGCTTTCTTT
TRBV12-3/TRBV12-4,TRBJ1-1,NA,NA,CASSLLNTEAFF,TGTGCCAGCAGTTTACTGAACACTGAAGCTTTCTTT
TRBV5-4,TRBJ1-4,NA,NA,CASSLGRGEKLFF,TGTGCCAGCAGCTTGGGTCGTGGTGAAAAACTGTTTTTT
TRBV18,TRBJ1-2,NA,TRBD1,CASSPQQQGEGYTF,TGTGCCAGCTCACCACAGCAGCAGGGGGAAGGCTACACCTTC
TRBV19,TRBJ2-1,NA,NA,CASRSPVANNEQFF,TGTGCCAGTAGATCCCCGGTGGCTAACAATGAGCAGTTCTTC
TRBV14,TRBJ2-7,NA,TRBD2,CASSLAGAGEQYF,TGTGCCAGTAGCCTAGCGGGAGCGGGTGAGCAGTACTTC
TRBV13,TRBJ2-3,NA,NA,CASSLDSAADTQYF,TGTGCCAGCAGCTTAGATTCAGCAGCAGATACGCAGTATTTT
TRBV4-2,TRBJ1-3,NA,TRBD1,CANSQELGTETSGNTIYF,TGTGCCAACAGCCAAGAATTAGGGACAGAGACCTCTGGAAACACCATATATTTT
TRBV20-1,TRBJ2-3,once,NA,CSASFQGTDTQYF,TGCAGTGCTAGTTTTCAGGGCACAGATACGCAGTATTTT
TRBV9,TRBJ1-5,once,NA,CASSVTDRSNQPQHF,TGTGCCAGCAGCGTGACAGACCGGAGCAATCAGCCCCAGCATTTT
TRBV27,TRBJ2-1,NA,TRBD1,CASSFPTGGSYNEQFF,TGTGCCAGCAGTTTCCCGACAGGGGGCTCCTACAATGAGCAGTTCTTC